The 9 T cell receptor beta chains listed next were all sequenced from one sample in a study of T cell responses to AZD1222 COVID-19 vaccine. The table came from immunoSEQ multiplex PCR; TCRdb's copy has only in-frame clones and leaves some out. Found here are over 70,000 clones, 88% of them singletons; the top ten hold under 6.5%. Sample: peripheral blood, taken on day 0 of AZD1222 vaccination. These receptors were collected from an adult in good health.

The rearrangement joins TRBV2 to TRBJ1-4, with D unclear. This CDR3 has 15 amino acids. Trimming removed 1 base at V and 8 bases at J, with 14 bases between. CDR1 and CDR2 from the germline V gene are SNHLY and FYNNEI. The DNA of the CDR3 is TGTGCCAGCAGTGAAGTGCCTATTCGAGGGGAAAAACTGTTTTTT. Translation: CASSEVPIRGEKLFF.

The gene calls are TRBV12-3 or TRBV12-4 and TRBJ2-5, with D perhaps matching TRBD2 (6 bases). The CDR3 length is 13 residues. V dropped 3 bases and J dropped 5 bases, with 10 bases sitting between them. The CDR3 DNA sequence: TGTGCCAGCAGTTTTCGGGGGTCCGAGACCCAGTACTTC. Residues: CASSFRGSETQYF.

J is TRBJ2-1 and V is TRBV28; D unclear. The CDR3 is 11 residues long. Trimming stripped 6 bases from V and 5 bases from J, with 5 bases between. Germline CDR1 and CDR2: MDHEN and SYDVKM. The CDR3: CASSLNNEQFF. CDR3 DNA: TGTGCCAGCAGCCTGAACAATGAGCAGTTCTTC. Full variable domain (rest looked up from reference TRBV28 and TRBJ2-1): DVKVTQSSRYLVKRTGEKVFLECVQDMDHENMFWYRQDPGLGLRLIYFSYDVKMKEKGDIPEGYSVSREKKERFSLILESASTNQTSMYLCASSLNNEQFFGPGTRLTVL.

This clone was seen a handful of times. The chain has TRBV5-1 and TRBJ2-4; D is perhaps TRBD1 (6 bases). The CDR3 sequence is 14 residues long. Germline V lookup: CDR1 SGHRS, CDR2 YFSETQ. Trimming left V 0 bases short and J 8 bases short, with 12 bases between. CDR3 in DNA: TGCGCCAGCAGCTTGGGACAGGTCGACGACATTCAGTACTTC. Translation: CASSLGQVDDIQYF.

The chain joins TRBV5-3 to TRBJ2-7; no firm D call. TRBV5-3 is an open reading frame, and its role is uncertain. The CDR3 is 18 residues long. V dropped 0 bases and J dropped 1 base, with 20 bases sitting between them. The CDR3 coding sequence is TGTGCCAGAAGCTTGGCCCCGGGCTTCCCGCCCCCTTCCTACGAGCAGTACTTC. As protein: CARSLAPGFPPPSYEQYF.

The V gene is TRBV6-4, the J gene TRBJ1-1, with a tentative D call TRBD1 (6 bases). Trimming took 5 bases from V and 5 from J, leaving 18 bases between them. The germline gives CDR1 MRHNA, CDR2 SNTAGT. The length of the CDR3 is 15 residues. The CDR3 sequence: CASSPGGGSSTEAFF. CDR3 sequence (DNA): TGTGCCAGCAGTCCTGGGGGGGGCAGCTCGACTGAAGCTTTCTTT.

This clone came up once. The V gene is TRBV19, the J gene TRBJ1-4, with D hard to call. CDR1 and CDR2 (germline): LNHDA, SQIVND (reference sequence). The CDR3 contains 18 residues. The germline V and J ends were trimmed by 4 bases and 3 bases, with 21 bases remaining between them. The DNA of the CDR3 is TGTGCCAGTAGTAGTTTCGGGCCTACGGGCGAAGCTAATGAAAAACTGTTTTTT. Its translation is CASSSFGPTGEANEKLFF.

CDR3 protein: CASSWADSKFF. CDR3 sequence (DNA): TGTGCCAGCAGTTGGGCGGACTCGAAGTTCTTC. The chain is built from TRBV27 and TRBJ2-1; possibly TRBD2 for D (5 bases). CDR1 and CDR2 (germline): MNHEY, SMNVEV (reference sequence). V lost 4 bases to trimming and J lost 14 bases, with 12 bases between them. The CDR3 runs to 11 residues.

The chain recombines TRBV18 with TRBJ2-7, with 12 nucleotides matching TRBD2. The CDR3 covers 18 residues. The germline CDR1 and CDR2 sequences are KGHSH and LQKENI. With V trimmed by 4 bases and J by 3 bases, 13 bases remained unmatched. The CDR3 is CASSQGRTSGEGVYEQYF. CDR3 nucleotides: TGTGCCAGCTCACAGGGACGGACTAGCGGGGAAGGAGTCTACGAGCAGTACTTC.